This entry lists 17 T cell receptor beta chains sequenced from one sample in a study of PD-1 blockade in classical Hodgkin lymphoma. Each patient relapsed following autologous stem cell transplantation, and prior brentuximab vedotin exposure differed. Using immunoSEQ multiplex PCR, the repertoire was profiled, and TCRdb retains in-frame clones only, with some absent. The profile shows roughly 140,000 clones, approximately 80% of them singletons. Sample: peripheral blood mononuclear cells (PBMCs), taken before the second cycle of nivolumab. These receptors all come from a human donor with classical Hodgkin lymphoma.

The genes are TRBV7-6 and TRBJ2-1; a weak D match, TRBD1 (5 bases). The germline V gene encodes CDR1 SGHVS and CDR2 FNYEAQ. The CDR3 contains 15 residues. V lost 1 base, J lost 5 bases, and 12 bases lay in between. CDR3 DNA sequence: TGTGCCAGCAGCTTAGGGACAACGCGTCACAATGAGCAGTTCTTC. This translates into CASSLGTTRHNEQFF.

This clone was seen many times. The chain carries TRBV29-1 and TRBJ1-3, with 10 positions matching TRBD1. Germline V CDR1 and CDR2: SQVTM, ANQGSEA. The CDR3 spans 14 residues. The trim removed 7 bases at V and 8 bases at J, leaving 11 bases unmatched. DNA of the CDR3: TGCAGCGCCCTGAGCGGGGACAGGGGTGACACCATATATTTT. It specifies CSALSGDRGDTIYF.

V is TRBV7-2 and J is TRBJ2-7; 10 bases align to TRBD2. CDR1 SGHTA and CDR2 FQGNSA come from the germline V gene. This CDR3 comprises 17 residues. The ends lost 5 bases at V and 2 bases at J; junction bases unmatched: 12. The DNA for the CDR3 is TGTGCCAGCAGCCCAAGAGGAGCGGGAGGGCCGGCCTACGAGCAGTACTTC. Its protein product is CASSPRGAGGPAYEQYF.

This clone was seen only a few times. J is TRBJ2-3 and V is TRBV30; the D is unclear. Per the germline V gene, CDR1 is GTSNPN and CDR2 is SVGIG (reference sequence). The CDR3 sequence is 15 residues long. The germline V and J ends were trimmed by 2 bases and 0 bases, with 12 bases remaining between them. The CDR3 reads CAWSFLQVSTDTQYF. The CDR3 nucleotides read TGTGCCTGGAGTTTCCTTCAAGTGAGCACAGATACGCAGTATTTT. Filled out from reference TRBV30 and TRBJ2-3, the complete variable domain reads SQTIHQWPATLVQPVGSPLSLECTVEGTSNPNLYWYRQAAGRGLQLLFYSVGIGQISSEVPQNLSASRPQDRQFILSSKKLLLSDSGFYLCAWSFLQVSTDTQYFGPGTRLTVL.

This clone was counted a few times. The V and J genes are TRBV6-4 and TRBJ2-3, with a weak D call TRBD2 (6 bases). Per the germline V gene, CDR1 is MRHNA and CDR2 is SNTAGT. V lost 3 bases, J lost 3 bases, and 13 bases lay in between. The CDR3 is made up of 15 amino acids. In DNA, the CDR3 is TGTGCCAGCAGTGAGCAGTGGGGGGATACAGATACGCAGTATTTT. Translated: CASSEQWGDTDTQYF.

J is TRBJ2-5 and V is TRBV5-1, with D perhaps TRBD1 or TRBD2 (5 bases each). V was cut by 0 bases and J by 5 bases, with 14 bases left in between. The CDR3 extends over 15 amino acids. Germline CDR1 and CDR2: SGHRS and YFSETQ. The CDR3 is CASSLAGAPGETQYF. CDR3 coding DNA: TGCGCCAGCAGCTTGGCCGGGGCCCCGGGGGAGACCCAGTACTTC.

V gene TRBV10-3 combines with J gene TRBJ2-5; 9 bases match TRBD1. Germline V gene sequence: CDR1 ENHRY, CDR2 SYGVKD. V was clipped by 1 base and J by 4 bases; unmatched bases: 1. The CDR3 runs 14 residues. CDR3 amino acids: CAISELGQGETQYF. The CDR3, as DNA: TGTGCCATCAGTGAGTTGGGACAGGGAGAGACCCAGTACTTC.

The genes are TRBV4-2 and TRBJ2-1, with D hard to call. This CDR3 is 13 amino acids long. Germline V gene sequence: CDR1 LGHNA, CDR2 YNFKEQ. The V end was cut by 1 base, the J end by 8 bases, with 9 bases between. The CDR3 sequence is CASSQARADEQFF. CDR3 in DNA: TGTGCCAGCAGCCAAGCTAGGGCGGATGAGCAGTTCTTC.

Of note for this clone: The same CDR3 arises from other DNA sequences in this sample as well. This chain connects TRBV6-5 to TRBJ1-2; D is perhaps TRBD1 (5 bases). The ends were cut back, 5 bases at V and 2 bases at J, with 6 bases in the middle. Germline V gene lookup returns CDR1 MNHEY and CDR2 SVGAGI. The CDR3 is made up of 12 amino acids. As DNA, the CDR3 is TGTGCCAGCAGTAGACAGAACTATGGCTACACCTTC. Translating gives CASSRQNYGYTF.

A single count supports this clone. The CDR3 bases are TGTGCCAGCAGCTCTATGGCTTACGGCGAGCAGTACTTC. Its translation: CASSSMAYGEQYF. The rearrangement uses TRBV7-2 and TRBJ2-7; D not resolved. Germline CDR1 is SGHTA and CDR2 is FQGNSA. This CDR3 comprises 13 residues. Trimming cost V 4 bases and J 6 bases, with 13 bases left between them. Full variable domain (outside the CDR3, taken from reference TRBV7-2 and TRBJ2-7): GAGVSQSPSNKVTEKGKDVELRCDPISGHTALYWYRQSLGQGLEFLIYFQGNSAPDKSGLPSDRFSAERTGGSVSTLTIQRTQQEDSAVYLCASSSMAYGEQYFGPGTRLTVT.

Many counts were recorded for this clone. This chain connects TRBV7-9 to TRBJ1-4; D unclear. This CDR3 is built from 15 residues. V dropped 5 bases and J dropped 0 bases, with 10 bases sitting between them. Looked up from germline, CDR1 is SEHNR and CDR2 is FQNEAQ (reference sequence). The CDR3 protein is CASSQGQATNEKLFF. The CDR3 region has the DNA TGTGCCAGCAGCCAAGGCCAGGCAACTAATGAAAAACTGTTTTTT.

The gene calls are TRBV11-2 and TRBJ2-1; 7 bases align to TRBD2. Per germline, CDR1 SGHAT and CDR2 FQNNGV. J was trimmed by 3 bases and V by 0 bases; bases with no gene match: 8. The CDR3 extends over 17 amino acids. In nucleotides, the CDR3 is TGTGCCAGCAGCTTAGAGAGCGGGATTATGTTCTACAATGAGCAGTTCTTC. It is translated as CASSLESGIMFYNEQFF.

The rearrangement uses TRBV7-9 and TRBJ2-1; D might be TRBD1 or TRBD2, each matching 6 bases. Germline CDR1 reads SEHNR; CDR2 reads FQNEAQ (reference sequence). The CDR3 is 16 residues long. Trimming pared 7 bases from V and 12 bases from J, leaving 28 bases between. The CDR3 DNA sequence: TGTGCCAGCACCAACGAGGGGGGACCTAGCGTTGACGGGCAGTTCTTC. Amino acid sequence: CASTNEGGPSVDGQFF.

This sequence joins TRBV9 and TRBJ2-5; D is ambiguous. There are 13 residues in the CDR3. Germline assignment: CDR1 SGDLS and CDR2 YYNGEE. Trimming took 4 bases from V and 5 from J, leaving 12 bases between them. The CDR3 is CASSSGVRETQYF. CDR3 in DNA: TGTGCCAGCAGCTCCGGAGTGAGGGAGACCCAGTACTTC.

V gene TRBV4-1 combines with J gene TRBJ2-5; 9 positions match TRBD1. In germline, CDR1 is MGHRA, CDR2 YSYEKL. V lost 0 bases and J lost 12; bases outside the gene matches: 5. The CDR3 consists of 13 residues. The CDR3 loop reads CASSQEGDRAKYF. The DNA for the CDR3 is TGCGCCAGCAGCCAAGAAGGGGACAGGGCTAAGTACTTC.

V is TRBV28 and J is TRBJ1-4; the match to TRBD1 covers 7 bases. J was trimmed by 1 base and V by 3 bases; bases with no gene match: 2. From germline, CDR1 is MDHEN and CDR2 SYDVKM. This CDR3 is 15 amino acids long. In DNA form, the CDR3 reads TGTGCCAGCAGTTTCCCAGGGGGAACTAATGAAAAACTGTTTTTT. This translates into CASSFPGGTNEKLFF.

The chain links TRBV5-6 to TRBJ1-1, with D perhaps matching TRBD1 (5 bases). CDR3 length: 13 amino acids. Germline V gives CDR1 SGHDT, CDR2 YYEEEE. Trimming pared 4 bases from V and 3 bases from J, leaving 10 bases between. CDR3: CASSPDTDTEAFF. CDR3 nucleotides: TGTGCCAGCAGCCCGGACACAGACACTGAAGCTTTCTTT.